These 22 T cell receptor beta chains originate from one sample sequenced in a study of blood T cell repertoires in COVID-19. The protocol was immunoSEQ multiplex PCR, while the TCRdb copy is restricted to in-frame clones and leaves out a portion. The repertoire consists of more than 95,000 clones, with over 65% occurring once and the leading ten covering 9.5% to 15%. Sample: peripheral blood. The receptors stem from a human donor in a cohort sampled during active COVID-19.

The chain recombines TRBV11-2 with TRBJ2-3, with TRBD2 identical over 16 bases. With 4 bases clipped from V and 1 base from J, the junction kept 5 bases outside the gene matches. The V gene's germline CDR1 is SGHAT and CDR2 FQNNGV. CDR3 length: 18 amino acids. CDR3 nucleotides: TGTGCCAGCAGCTCCGGGACTAGCGGGGGGGCCCGCACAGATACGCAGTATTTT. It specifies CASSSGTSGGARTDTQYF.

V gene TRBV7-9 combines with J gene TRBJ2-1, with 13 bases fitting TRBD2. Unmatched junction bases numbered 4, after V lost 3 bases and J lost 8 bases. Germline CDR1 SEHNR, CDR2 FQNEAQ (reference sequence). The CDR3 spans 15 residues. CDR3 protein: CASSFGLAGVDEQFF. Written as DNA, the CDR3 is TGTGCCAGCAGCTTCGGACTAGCGGGGGTTGATGAGCAGTTCTTC.

The chain employs TRBV28 and TRBJ2-3, with 8 bases lining up with TRBD2. The germline CDR1 and CDR2 sequences are MDHEN and SYDVKM. Trimming at V came to 8 bases and at J to 4 bases, leaving 11 bases not matched to a gene. The CDR3 is 15 residues long. CDR3 sequence (DNA): TGTGCCAGCGTTCCGACAGCGGGGGCCCCAGATACGCAGTATTTT. Its translation: CASVPTAGAPDTQYF. The full variable domain, rest sourced from reference TRBV28 and TRBJ2-3, is DVKVTQSSRYLVKRTGEKVFLECVQDMDHENMFWYRQDPGLGLRLIYFSYDVKMKEKGDIPEGYSVSREKKERFSLILESASTNQTSMYLCASVPTAGAPDTQYFGPGTRLTVL.

This chain uses TRBV6-1 with TRBJ2-1; 7 bases are shared with TRBD1. The CDR3 is 14 residues long. The J segment lost 5 bases and the V segment lost 7 bases, leaving 8 bases of the junction unmatched. Germline values: CDR1 MNHNS, CDR2 SASEGT. CDR3 coding DNA: TGTGCCAGCAACCCCGACAGGGTCGACAATGAGCAGTTCTTC. Its protein product is CASNPDRVDNEQFF.

The rearrangement uses TRBV6-5 and TRBJ2-7; unclear D gene. V gave up 0 bases and J gave up 2 bases, with 14 bases separating them. The germline V gene encodes CDR1 MNHEY and CDR2 SVGAGI. The CDR3 sequence is 16 residues long. DNA of the CDR3: TGTGCCAGCAGTTACTCGAGCCGAGCCCTAACCTACGAGCAGTACTTC. This translates into CASSYSSRALTYEQYF.

A few counts support this clone. The chain carries TRBV3-1 (or the pseudogene TRBV3-2) and TRBJ1-1, with TRBD1 matching 8 bases. The V and J ends lost 3 bases and 6 bases, in that order; junction bases with no gene match: 6. Germline CDR1 LGHDT, CDR2 YNNKEL (reference sequence). CDR3 length equals 14 residues. CDR3 DNA: TGTGCCAGCAGCCAGGAAACAGGGGGGTCTGAAGCTTTCTTT. Translated: CASSQETGGSEAFF.

The J gene is TRBJ1-2, the V gene TRBV20-1; the match to TRBD1 covers 7 bases. CDR1 DFQATT and CDR2 SNEGSKA come from the germline V gene (reference sequence). This CDR3 is built from 11 residues. The CDR3 DNA reads as TGCAAGATAGACAGGGATGATGGCTACACCTTC. This codes for CKIDRDDGYTF.

The gene calls are TRBV21-1 and TRBJ1-1; the table's D call of TRBD1 was not tested on the DNA. TRBV21-1 is given as a pseudogene. CDR3 length: 15 amino acids. In DNA, the CDR3 is TGTGCCAGCAGACAGGACATCTTGGTCAACACTGAAGCTTTCTTT. As protein: CASRQDILVNTEAFF.

The chain has TRBV19 and TRBJ1-2, with D tentatively TRBD1 (5 bases). CDR1 LNHDA and CDR2 SQIVND come from the germline V gene (reference sequence). This CDR3 is 14 amino acids long. With 6 bases removed from V and 5 bases from J, the gap between germline ends came to 16 bases. Here the CDR3 DNA reads TGTGCCAGTAGCAGGGTCAACGGTGGGTATGGCTACACCTTC. This encodes CASSRVNGGYGYTF.

This clone appeared a single time. CDR3: CASSSPDRANYGYTF. Written as DNA, the CDR3 is TGTGCCAGCAGCTCCCCGGACAGGGCTAACTATGGCTACACCTTC. The chain has TRBV7-8 and TRBJ1-2; the match to TRBD1 covers 8 bases. The junction had 4 bases not matched to a gene; V was cut back by 4 bases and J by 0 bases. CDR1 SGHVS and CDR2 FQNEAQ come from the germline V gene. The CDR3 is 15 amino acids.

The V call is TRBV5-8, the J call TRBJ2-2; maybe TRBD1 (5 bases). Germline V gene lookup returns CDR1 SGHTS and CDR2 YDEGEE. This CDR3 is 15 amino acids long. The V end lost 0 bases, the J end lost 5 bases, and 11 bases lay between the germline ends. This CDR3 is CASSLGRVITGELFF. The DNA for the CDR3 is TGTGCCAGCAGCTTGGGCAGGGTGATAACCGGGGAGCTGTTTTTT.

The rearrangement joins TRBV12-3 or TRBV12-4 to TRBJ2-1; tentatively, D is TRBD2 (5 bases). The CDR3 length is 12 residues. The V end was cut by 3 bases, the J end by 8 bases, with 8 bases between. The CDR3 region is CASSLMGDEQFF. The CDR3 coding sequence is TGTGCCAGCAGTTTGATGGGAGATGAGCAGTTCTTC.

The chain links TRBV5-1 to TRBJ1-2, with 8 bases identical to TRBD1. J lost 4 bases, V lost 4 bases, and 9 bases had no gene match. This CDR3 region has 15 residues. Germline values: CDR1 SGHRS, CDR2 YFSETQ. DNA of the CDR3: TGCGCCAGCAGCGGGTCATGGGGACAGGCCTATGGCTACACCTTC. The encoded protein is CASSGSWGQAYGYTF.

The genes are TRBV5-3 and TRBJ2-4, with TRBD2 matching 11 bases. TRBV5-3 is identified as an open reading frame with a role that is uncertain. CDR3 length: 24 residues. V was clipped by 0 bases and J by 0 bases; unmatched bases: 23. CDR3 bases: TGTGCCAGAAGCTTGGAAACCCAAACTAGCGGGGGAGGCGAAAACATCTTAGCCAAAAACATTCAGTACTTC. Encoded protein: CARSLETQTSGGGENILAKNIQYF.

The chain links TRBV18 to TRBJ2-5, with D perhaps TRBD1 (5 bases). The V gene's germline CDR1 is KGHSH and CDR2 LQKENI. V lost 5 bases to trimming and J lost 5 bases, with 15 bases between them. CDR3 size: 14 residues. As DNA, the CDR3 is TGTGCCAGCTCAGCGACGTCCCCAGGGGAGACCCAGTACTTC. Translation: CASSATSPGETQYF.

V gene TRBV5-1 combines with J gene TRBJ1-2; tentative D call: TRBD1 (5 bases). The V gene's germline CDR1 is SGHRS and CDR2 YFSETQ. V lost 0 bases and J lost 4, with 7 bases in between. This CDR3 is 13 amino acids long. DNA of the CDR3: TGCGCCAGCAGCTTGGCCGACAGCTATGGCTACACCTTC. It is translated as CASSLADSYGYTF.

This clone turned up a few times. The chain combines TRBV9 with TRBJ1-1; D gene uncertain. CDR1 and CDR2 (germline): SGDLS, YYNGEE. The CDR3 totals 15 residues. V dropped 0 bases and J dropped 2 bases, with 11 bases sitting between them. CDR3 in amino acids: CASSVEGRTNTEAFF. CDR3 DNA sequence: TGTGCCAGCAGCGTAGAGGGCAGGACTAACACTGAAGCTTTCTTT.

J is TRBJ2-1 and V is TRBV5-1; 7 bases match TRBD1. CDR1 and CDR2 from the germline V gene are SGHRS and YFSETQ. This CDR3 region has 15 residues. The ends lost 4 bases at V and 0 bases at J; junction bases unmatched: 4. The CDR3 coding sequence is TGCGCCAGCAGCCCCCGGGACAGCTCCTACAATGAGCAGTTCTTC. Translated, it gives CASSPRDSSYNEQFF.

This chain connects TRBV7-3 to TRBJ2-3; 7 bases align to TRBD1. J was trimmed by 1 base and V by 5 bases; bases with no gene match: 6. Germline V CDR1 and CDR2: SGHTA, FQGTGA. The CDR3 extends over 15 amino acids. CDR3 in amino acids: CASSQTGLGTDTQYF. The CDR3 coding sequence is TGTGCCAGCAGCCAGACAGGGTTGGGCACAGATACGCAGTATTTT. Based on the CDR3 plus reference TRBV7-3 and TRBJ2-3, the full variable domain is GAGVSQTPSNKVTEKGKYVELRCDPISGHTALYWYRQSLGQGPEFLIYFQGTGAADDSGLPNDRFFAVRPEGSVSTLKIQRTERGDSAVYLCASSQTGLGTDTQYFGPGTRLTVL.

V is TRBV2 and J is TRBJ1-1, with D perhaps matching TRBD1 (5 bases). This CDR3 is built from 13 residues. V dropped 4 bases and J dropped 5 bases, with 11 bases sitting between them. Germline V gene lookup returns CDR1 SNHLY and CDR2 FYNNEI. Here the CDR3 reads CASSVEGRTEAFF. For the CDR3, the DNA is TGTGCCAGCAGTGTGGAGGGGAGGACTGAAGCTTTCTTT.

V is TRBV4-1 and J is TRBJ2-1, with 14 nucleotides matching TRBD2. Germline loops: CDR1 MGHRA, CDR2 YSYEKL. J gave up 13 bases and V 4 bases, and 15 bases lay outside the gene matches. The CDR3 is 17 residues long. Written as DNA, the CDR3 is TGCGCCAGCAGCCCCACGAGCTCGACTAGCGGGGGGGCCCCCCAGTTCTTC. Amino acid sequence: CASSPTSSTSGGAPQFF.

The rearrangement joins TRBV24-1 to TRBJ1-5; TRBD1 is a possible D gene (6 bases). Trimming took off 4 bases at V and 6 bases at J, with 18 bases between the two ends. Germline CDR1 KGHDR, CDR2 SFDVKD. CDR3 length: 16 amino acids. The CDR3 DNA reads TGTGCCACCAGTGAAAACTCCGGGACACTGGGTCAGCCCCAGCATTTT. This gives the protein CATSENSGTLGQPQHF.